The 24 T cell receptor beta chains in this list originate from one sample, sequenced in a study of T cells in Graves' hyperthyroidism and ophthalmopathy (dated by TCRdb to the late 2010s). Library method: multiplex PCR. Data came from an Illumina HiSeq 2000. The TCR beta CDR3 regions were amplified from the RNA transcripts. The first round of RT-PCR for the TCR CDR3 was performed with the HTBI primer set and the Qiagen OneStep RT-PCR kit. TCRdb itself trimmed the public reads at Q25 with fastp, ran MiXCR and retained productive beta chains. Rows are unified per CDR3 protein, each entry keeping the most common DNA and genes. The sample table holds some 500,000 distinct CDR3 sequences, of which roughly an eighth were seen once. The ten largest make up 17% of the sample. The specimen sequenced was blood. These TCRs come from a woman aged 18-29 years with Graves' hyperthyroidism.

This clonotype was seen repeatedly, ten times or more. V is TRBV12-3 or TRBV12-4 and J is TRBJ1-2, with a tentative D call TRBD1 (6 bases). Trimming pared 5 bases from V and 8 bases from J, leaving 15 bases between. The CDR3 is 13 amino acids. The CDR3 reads CASSPHRVGGYTF. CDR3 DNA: TGTGCCAGCAGTCCGCACAGGGTTGGCGGCTACACCTTC.

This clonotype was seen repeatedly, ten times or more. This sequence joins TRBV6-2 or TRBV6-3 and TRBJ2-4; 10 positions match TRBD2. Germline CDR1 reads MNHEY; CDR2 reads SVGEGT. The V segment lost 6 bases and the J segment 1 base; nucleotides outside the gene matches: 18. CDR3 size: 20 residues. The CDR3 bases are TGTGCCAGCAGCTCAATCCTAGCGGGAGAGGAGTTAGTGGCCAAAAACATTCAGTACTTC. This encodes CASSSILAGEELVAKNIQYF.

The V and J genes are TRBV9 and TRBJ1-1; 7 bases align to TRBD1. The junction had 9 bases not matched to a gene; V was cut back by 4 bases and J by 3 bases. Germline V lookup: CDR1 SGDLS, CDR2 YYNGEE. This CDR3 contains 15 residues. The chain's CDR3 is CASSPTTGIDTEAFF. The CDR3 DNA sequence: TGTGCCAGCAGCCCGACGACAGGGATAGACACTGAAGCTTTCTTT.

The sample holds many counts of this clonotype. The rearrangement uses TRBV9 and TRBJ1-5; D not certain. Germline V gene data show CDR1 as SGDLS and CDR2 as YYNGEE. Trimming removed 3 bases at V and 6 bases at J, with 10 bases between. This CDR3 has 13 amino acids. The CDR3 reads CASSEAEGQPQHF. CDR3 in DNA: TGTGCCAGCAGCGAAGCTGAGGGTCAGCCCCAGCATTTT.

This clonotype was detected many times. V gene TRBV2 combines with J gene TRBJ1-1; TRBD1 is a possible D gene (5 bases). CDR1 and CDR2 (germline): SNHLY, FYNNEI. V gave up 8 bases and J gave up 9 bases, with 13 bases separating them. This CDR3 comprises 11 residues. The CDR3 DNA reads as TGTGCCAGCGACAGACAATCCAAAGCTTTCTTT. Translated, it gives CASDRQSKAFF. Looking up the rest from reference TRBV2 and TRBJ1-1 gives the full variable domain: EPEVTQTPSHQVTQMGQEVILRCVPISNHLYFYWYRQILGQKVEFLVSFYNNEISEKSEIFDDQFSVERPDGSNFTLKIRSTKLEDSAMYFCASDRQSKAFFGQGTRLTVV.

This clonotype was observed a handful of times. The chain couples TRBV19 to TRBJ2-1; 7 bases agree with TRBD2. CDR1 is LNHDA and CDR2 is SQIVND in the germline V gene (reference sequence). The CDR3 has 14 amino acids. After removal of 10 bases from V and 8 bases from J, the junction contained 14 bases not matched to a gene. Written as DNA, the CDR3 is TGTGCCATCAGGAGTGCGGGAGATCGGGATGAGCAGTTCTTC. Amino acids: CAIRSAGDRDEQFF.

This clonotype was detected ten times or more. CDR3 DNA: TGTGCCAGCAGCCTACAGGGCCCGGGGGAGACCCAGTACTTC. Protein: CASSLQGPGETQYF. The chain uses TRBV12-3 or TRBV12-4 and TRBJ2-5, with D perhaps TRBD1 (6 bases). The CDR3 extends over 14 amino acids. V lost 6 bases and J lost 5, with 16 bases in between.

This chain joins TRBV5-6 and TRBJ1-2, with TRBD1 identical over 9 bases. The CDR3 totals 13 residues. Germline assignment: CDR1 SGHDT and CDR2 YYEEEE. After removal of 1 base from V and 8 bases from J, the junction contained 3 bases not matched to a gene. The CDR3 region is CASSLWDREGYTF. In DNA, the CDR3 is TGTGCCAGCAGCTTGTGGGACAGGGAAGGCTACACCTTC. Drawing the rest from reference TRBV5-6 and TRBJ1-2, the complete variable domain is DAGVTQSPTHLIKTRGQQVTLRCSPKSGHDTVSWYQQALGQGPQFIFQYYEEEERQRGNFPDRFSGHQFPNYSSELNVNALLLGDSALYLCASSLWDREGYTFGSGTRLTVV.

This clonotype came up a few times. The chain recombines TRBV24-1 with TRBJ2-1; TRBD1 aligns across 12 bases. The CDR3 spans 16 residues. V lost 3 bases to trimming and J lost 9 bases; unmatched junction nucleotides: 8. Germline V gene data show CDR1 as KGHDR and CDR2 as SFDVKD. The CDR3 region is CATSDPGQGASREQFF. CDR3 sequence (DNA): TGTGCCACCAGTGATCCGGGACAGGGGGCATCGCGTGAGCAGTTCTTC.

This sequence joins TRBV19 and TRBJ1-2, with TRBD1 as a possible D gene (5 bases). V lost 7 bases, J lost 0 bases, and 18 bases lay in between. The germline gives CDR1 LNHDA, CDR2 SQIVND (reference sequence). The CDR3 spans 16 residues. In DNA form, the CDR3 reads TGTGCCAGTATTTACGACGGGGGGGGTACTAACTATGGCTACACCTTC. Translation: CASIYDGGGTNYGYTF.

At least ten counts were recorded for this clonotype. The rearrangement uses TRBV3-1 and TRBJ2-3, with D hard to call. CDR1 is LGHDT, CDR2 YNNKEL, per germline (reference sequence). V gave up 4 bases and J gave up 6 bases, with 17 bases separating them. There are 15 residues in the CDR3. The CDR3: CASSPGRGRRDTQYF. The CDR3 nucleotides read TGTGCCAGCAGCCCGGGTCGAGGACGGCGGGATACGCAGTATTTT.

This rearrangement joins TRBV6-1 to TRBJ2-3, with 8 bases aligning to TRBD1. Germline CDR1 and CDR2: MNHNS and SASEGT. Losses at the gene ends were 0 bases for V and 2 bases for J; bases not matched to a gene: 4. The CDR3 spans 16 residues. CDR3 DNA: TGTGCCAGCAGTGAAGCGTACAGGGGGGCCACAGATACGCAGTATTTT. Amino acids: CASSEAYRGATDTQYF.

Here the CDR3 reads CAISDATYEQYV. In nucleotides, the CDR3 is TGTGCCATCAGTGACGCAACCTACGAGCAGTACGTC. The chain is built from TRBV10-3 and TRBJ2-7; D is unresolved. In germline, CDR1 is ENHRY, CDR2 SYGVKD. Trimming removed 3 bases from V and 2 bases from J, with 5 bases in between. This CDR3 comprises 12 residues.

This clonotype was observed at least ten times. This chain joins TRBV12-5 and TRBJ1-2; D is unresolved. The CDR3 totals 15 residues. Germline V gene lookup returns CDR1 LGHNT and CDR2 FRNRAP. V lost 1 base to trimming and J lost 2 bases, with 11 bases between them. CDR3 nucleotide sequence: TGTGCTAGTGGTTTGGGACCGGACGGGAACTATGGCTACACCTTC. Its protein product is CASGLGPDGNYGYTF. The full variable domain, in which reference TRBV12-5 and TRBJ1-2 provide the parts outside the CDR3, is DARVTQTPRHKVTEMGQEVTMRCQPILGHNTVFWYRQTMMQGLELLAYFRNRAPLDDSGMPKDRFSAEMPDATLATLKIQPSEPRDSAVYFCASGLGPDGNYGYTFGSGTRLTVV.

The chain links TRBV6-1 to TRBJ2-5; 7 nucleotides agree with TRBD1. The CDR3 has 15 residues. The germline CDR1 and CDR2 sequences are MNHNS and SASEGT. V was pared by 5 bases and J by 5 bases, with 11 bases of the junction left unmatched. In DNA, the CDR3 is TGTGCCAGCAGTCCATCGACAGGGACGATGGAGACCCAGTACTTC. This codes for CASSPSTGTMETQYF.

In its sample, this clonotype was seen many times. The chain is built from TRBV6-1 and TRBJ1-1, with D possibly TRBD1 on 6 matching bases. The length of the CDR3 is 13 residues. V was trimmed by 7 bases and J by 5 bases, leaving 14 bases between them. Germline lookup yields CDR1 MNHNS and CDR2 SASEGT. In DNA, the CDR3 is TGTGCCAGCACCCGAGGGCAGGGGACTGAAGCTTTCTTT. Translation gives CASTRGQGTEAFF.

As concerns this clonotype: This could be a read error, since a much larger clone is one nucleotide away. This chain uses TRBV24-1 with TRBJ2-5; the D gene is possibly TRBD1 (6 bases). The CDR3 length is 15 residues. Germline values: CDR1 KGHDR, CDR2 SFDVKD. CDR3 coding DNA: TGTGTCACCAGTGATCCCCCGACAGGAGAAGAGACCCAGTACTTC. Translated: CVTSDPPTGEETQYF.

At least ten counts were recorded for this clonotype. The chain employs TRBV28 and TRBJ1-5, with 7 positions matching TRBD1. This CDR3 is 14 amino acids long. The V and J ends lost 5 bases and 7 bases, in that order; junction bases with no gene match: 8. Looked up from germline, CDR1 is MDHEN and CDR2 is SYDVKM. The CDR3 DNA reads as TGTGCCAGCAGTGAGCGACAGGGACTCCAGCCCCAGCATTTT. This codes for CASSERQGLQPQHF.

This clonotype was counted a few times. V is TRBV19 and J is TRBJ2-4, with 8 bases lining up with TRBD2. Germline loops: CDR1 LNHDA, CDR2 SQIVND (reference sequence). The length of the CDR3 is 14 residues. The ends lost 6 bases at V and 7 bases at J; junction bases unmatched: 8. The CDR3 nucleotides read TGTGCCAGTAGCCCGGGACTAGGGCCTAACATTCAGTACTTC. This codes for CASSPGLGPNIQYF. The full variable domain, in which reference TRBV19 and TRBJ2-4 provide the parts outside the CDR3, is DGGITQSPKYLFRKEGQNVTLSCEQNLNHDAMYWYRQDPGQGLRLIYYSQIVNDFQKGDIAEGYSVSREKKESFPLTVTSAQKNPTAFYLCASSPGLGPNIQYFGAGTRLSVL.

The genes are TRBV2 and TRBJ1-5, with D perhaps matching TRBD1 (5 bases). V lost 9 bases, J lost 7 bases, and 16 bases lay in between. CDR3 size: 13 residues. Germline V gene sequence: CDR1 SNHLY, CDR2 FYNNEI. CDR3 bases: TGTGCCAGTAACGGGGGAACGGACCAGCCCCAGCATTTT. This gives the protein CASNGGTDQPQHF.

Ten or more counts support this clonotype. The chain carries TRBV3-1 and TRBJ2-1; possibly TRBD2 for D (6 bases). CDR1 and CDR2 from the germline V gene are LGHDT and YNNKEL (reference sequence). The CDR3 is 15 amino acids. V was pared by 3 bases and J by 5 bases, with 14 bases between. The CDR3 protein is CASSHGGYIDNEQFF. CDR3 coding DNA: TGTGCCAGCAGCCACGGAGGGTATATCGACAATGAGCAGTTCTTC.

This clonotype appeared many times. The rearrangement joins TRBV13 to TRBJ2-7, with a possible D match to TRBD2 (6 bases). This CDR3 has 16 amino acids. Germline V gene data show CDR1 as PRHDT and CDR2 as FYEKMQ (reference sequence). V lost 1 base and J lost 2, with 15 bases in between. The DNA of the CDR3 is TGTGCCAGCAGCTTAGTCGGTTCTCGCGGGACCTACGAGCAGTACTTC. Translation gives CASSLVGSRGTYEQYF. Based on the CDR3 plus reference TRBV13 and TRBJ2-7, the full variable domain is AAGVIQSPRHLIKEKRETATLKCYPIPRHDTVYWYQQGPGQDPQFLISFYEKMQSDKGSIPDRFSAQQFSDYHSELNMSSLELGDSALYFCASSLVGSRGTYEQYFGPGTRLTVT.

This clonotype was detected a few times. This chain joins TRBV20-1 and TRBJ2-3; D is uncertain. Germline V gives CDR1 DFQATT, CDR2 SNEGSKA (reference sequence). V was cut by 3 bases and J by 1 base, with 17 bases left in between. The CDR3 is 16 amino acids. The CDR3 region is CSASRAEYAGTDTQYF. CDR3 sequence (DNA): TGCAGTGCTAGTCGCGCGGAATACGCGGGCACAGATACGCAGTATTTT.

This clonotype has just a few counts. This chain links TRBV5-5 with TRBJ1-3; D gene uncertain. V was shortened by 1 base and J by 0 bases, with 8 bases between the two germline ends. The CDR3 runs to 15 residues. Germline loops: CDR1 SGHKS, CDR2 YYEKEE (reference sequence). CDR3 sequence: CASSLSPGSGNTIYF. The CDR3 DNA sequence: TGTGCCAGCAGCTTGTCCCCGGGCTCTGGAAACACCATATATTTT.